The 16 T cell receptor beta chains presented below share a single source sample, sequenced in a study of cytomegalovirus exposure and HLA in healthy donors. The PCR had 60 Vbeta and 13 Jbeta primers. The method was immunoSEQ multiplex PCR; TCRdb's version includes in-frame clones alone and lacks a portion of them. The sample consists of some 170,000 clones, around 74% of them appearing once. Sequenced sample: PBMCs. All receptors derive from a male donor in good health and CMV-seronegative.

The gene calls are TRBV28 and TRBJ2-5; 7 bases are a match to TRBD1. Germline V gene lookup returns CDR1 MDHEN and CDR2 SYDVKM. CDR3 length: 16 residues. Unmatched junction bases numbered 9, after V lost 4 bases and J lost 1 base. The CDR3 protein is CASSSGTERLQETQYF. DNA of the CDR3: TGTGCCAGCAGTTCCGGGACAGAAAGACTCCAAGAGACCCAGTACTTC.

This clone was seen just once. The rearrangement uses TRBV9 and TRBJ1-1; the match to TRBD1 covers 9 bases. The CDR3 totals 16 residues. CDR1 and CDR2 from the germline V gene are SGDLS and YYNGEE. V lost 1 base to trimming and J lost 1 base; unmatched junction nucleotides: 5. CDR3 DNA: TGTGCCAGCAGCGTATCGGGACAGGGATGGAACACTGAAGCTTTCTTT. Its protein is CASSVSGQGWNTEAFF. Supplemented by reference TRBV9 and TRBJ1-1, the full variable domain reads DSGVTQTPKHLITATGQRVTLRCSPRSGDLSVYWYQQSLDQGLQFLIQYYNGEERAKGNILERFSAQQFPDLHSELNLSSLELGDSALYFCASSVSGQGWNTEAFFGQGTRLTVV.

This chain links TRBV18 with TRBJ1-5; D may be TRBD1 (5 bases). Germline V gene lookup returns CDR1 KGHSH and CDR2 LQKENI. Trimming took off 3 bases at V and 6 bases at J, with 15 bases between the two ends. This CDR3 has 15 amino acids. The DNA for the CDR3 is TGTGCCAGCTCACCTCAGGGAGGGACGGGTCAGCCCCAGCATTTT. Protein sequence: CASSPQGGTGQPQHF.

The rearrangement links TRBV28 to TRBJ1-5; D might be TRBD1 (5 bases). The CDR3 extends over 17 amino acids. Germline assignment: CDR1 MDHEN and CDR2 SYDVKM. V shed 3 bases and J shed 2 bases, with 17 bases lying between them. As DNA, the CDR3 is TGTGCCAGCAGTTTGCCAAGGGGATTTAGGGGCAATCAGCCCCAGCATTTT. This translates into CASSLPRGFRGNQPQHF.

The chain is built from TRBV10-1 and TRBJ2-2, with 7 bases fitting TRBD1. Germline V gene lookup returns CDR1 WNHNN and CDR2 SYGVQD (reference sequence). The CDR3 extends over 16 amino acids. V trimming: 9 bases; J trimming: 2 bases; junction bases outside the gene matches: 12. DNA for the CDR3: TGCGCCAGTCCTAGCCGAACAGGGGACAACACCGGGGAGCTGTTTTTT. Protein product: CASPSRTGDNTGELFF.

This clone has a single count. V gene TRBV30 combines with J gene TRBJ1-5; the D gene is possibly TRBD1 (6 bases). V gave up 2 bases and J gave up 4 bases, with 9 bases separating them. Germline values: CDR1 GTSNPN, CDR2 SVGIG (reference sequence). The CDR3 runs to 13 residues. In nucleotides, the CDR3 is TGTGCCTGGAGTATAGACAGGAATCAGCCCCAGCATTTT. This translates into CAWSIDRNQPQHF.

The rearrangement joins TRBV30 to TRBJ2-7, with a weak D call TRBD2 (5 bases). CDR3 length: 19 residues. From germline, CDR1 is GTSNPN and CDR2 SVGIG (reference sequence). V shed 0 bases and J shed 0 bases, with 24 bases lying between them. CDR3 in amino acids: CAWSVMRGSPRHNSYEQYF. The CDR3 bases are TGTGCCTGGAGTGTAATGCGTGGGAGCCCTCGACACAACTCCTACGAGCAGTACTTC.

About this clone itself: The same CDR3 also results from other DNA sequences found in this sample. The chain recombines TRBV28 with TRBJ2-7; D gene unclear. Trimming removed 5 bases at V and 0 bases at J, with 2 bases between. This CDR3 region has 11 residues. CDR1 and CDR2 (germline): MDHEN, SYDVKM. The CDR3 DNA sequence: TGTGCCAGCAGTCGCTCCTACGAGCAGTACTTC. Translation: CASSRSYEQYF.

The rearrangement uses TRBV6-1 and TRBJ1-1; TRBD1 matches at 9 bases. Germline CDR1 and CDR2: MNHNS and SASEGT. V was clipped by 5 bases and J by 7 bases; unmatched bases: 5. The CDR3 is 13 amino acids. For the CDR3, the DNA is TGTGCCAGCAGTCCCGGGACAGGGTTTGAAGCTTTCTTT. This codes for CASSPGTGFEAFF.

The chain recombines TRBV30 with TRBJ1-1; 8 nucleotides agree with TRBD1. CDR1 and CDR2 (germline): GTSNPN, SVGIG (reference sequence). This CDR3 comprises 16 residues. J was trimmed by 4 bases and V by 5 bases; bases with no gene match: 15. The CDR3 bases are TGTGCCTGGCATAGGGCAGGCAGGGGGCTTCGCACTGAAGCTTTCTTT. It codes for CAWHRAGRGLRTEAFF.

The rearrangement uses TRBV9 and TRBJ1-6; 7 nucleotides line up with TRBD1. CDR1 SGDLS and CDR2 YYNGEE come from the germline V gene. The CDR3 extends over 14 amino acids. Trimming cost V 4 bases and J 7 bases; bases outside gene matches: 5. The CDR3 DNA follows: TGTGCCAGCAGCCCCCGGGACAGAAATTCACCCCTCCACTTT. This sequence encodes CASSPRDRNSPLHF.

The rearrangement links TRBV11-3 to TRBJ2-7; D might be TRBD2 (5 bases). Germline CDR1 is SGHNT and CDR2 is YENEEA. The CDR3 runs to 14 residues. Trimming left V 5 bases short and J 3 bases short, with 14 bases between. Here the CDR3 reads CASSPYGVFYEQYF. The CDR3 nucleotides are TGTGCCAGCAGCCCCTACGGGGTCTTCTACGAGCAGTACTTC.

The rearrangement uses TRBV11-2 and TRBJ2-1; 10 nucleotides line up with TRBD2. The CDR3 covers 17 residues. The germline V gene encodes CDR1 SGHAT and CDR2 FQNNGV. V shed 4 bases, J shed 0 bases, and the junction held 6 bases outside the gene matches. The CDR3 DNA follows: TGTGCCAGCAGCTGGGGGGCTAGCGGGAGCTCCTACAATGAGCAGTTCTTC. Translating it yields CASSWGASGSSYNEQFF.

This clone has just a few counts. The chain combines TRBV28 with TRBJ2-6; perhaps TRBD1 as D (6 bases). The V gene lost 6 bases and the J gene lost 0 bases, with 24 bases spanning the gap. Looked up from germline, CDR1 is MDHEN and CDR2 is SYDVKM. The length of the CDR3 is 20 residues. The CDR3 coding sequence is TGTGCCAGCAGGACGTATTCGACAGGAGACCCGCTCTCTGGGGCCAACGTCCTGACTTTC. This sequence encodes CASRTYSTGDPLSGANVLTF. The whole variable domain, filled in from reference TRBV28 and TRBJ2-6, reads DVKVTQSSRYLVKRTGEKVFLECVQDMDHENMFWYRQDPGLGLRLIYFSYDVKMKEKGDIPEGYSVSREKKERFSLILESASTNQTSMYLCASRTYSTGDPLSGANVLTFGAGSRLTVL.

This clone was recorded only once. J is TRBJ1-1 and V is TRBV29-1; D perhaps matches TRBD1 (6 bases). Trimming stripped 1 base from V and 5 bases from J, with 11 bases between. Per the germline V gene, CDR1 is SQVTM and CDR2 is ANQGSEA. The CDR3 consists of 13 residues. CDR3 nucleotides: TGCAGCGTTGAAGTTTCAGGGGTTACTGAAGCTTTCTTT. It is translated as CSVEVSGVTEAFF.

The chain carries TRBV4-1 and TRBJ1-2; D is possibly TRBD1 (5 bases). V was cut by 1 base and J by 14 bases, with 20 bases left in between. This CDR3 has 14 residues. Germline loops: CDR1 MGHRA, CDR2 YSYEKL. The CDR3 DNA reads TGCGCCAGCAGCCAAGGGCGGGGACCATTGGGGGAGACCTTC. Translating gives CASSQGRGPLGETF.